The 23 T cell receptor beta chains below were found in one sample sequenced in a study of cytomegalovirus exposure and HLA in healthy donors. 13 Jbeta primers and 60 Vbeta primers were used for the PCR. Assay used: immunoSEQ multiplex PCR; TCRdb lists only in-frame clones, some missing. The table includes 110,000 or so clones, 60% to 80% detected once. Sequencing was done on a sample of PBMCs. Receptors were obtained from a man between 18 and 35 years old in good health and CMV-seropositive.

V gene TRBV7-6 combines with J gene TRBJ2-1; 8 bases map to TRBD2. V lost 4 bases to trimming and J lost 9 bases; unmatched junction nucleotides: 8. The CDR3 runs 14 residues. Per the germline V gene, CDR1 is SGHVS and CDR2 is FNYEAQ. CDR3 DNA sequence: TGTGCCAGCAGCTCCTCGGCGGGGGGTAGTGAGCAGTTCTTC. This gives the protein CASSSSAGGSEQFF.

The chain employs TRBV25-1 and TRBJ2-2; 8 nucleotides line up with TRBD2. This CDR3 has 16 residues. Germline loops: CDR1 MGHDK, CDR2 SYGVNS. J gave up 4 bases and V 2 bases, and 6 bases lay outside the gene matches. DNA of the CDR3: TGTGCCAGCAGTGAACTCCGCGGGGGGACCACCGGGGAGCTGTTTTTT. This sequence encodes CASSELRGGTTGELFF.

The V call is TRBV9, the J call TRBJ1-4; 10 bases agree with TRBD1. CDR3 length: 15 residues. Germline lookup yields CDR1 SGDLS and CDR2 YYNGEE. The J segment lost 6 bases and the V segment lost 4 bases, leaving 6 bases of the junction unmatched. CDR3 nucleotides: TGTGCCAGCAGCCCCGGACAGGGGGAGCATGAAAAACTGTTTTTT. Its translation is CASSPGQGEHEKLFF.

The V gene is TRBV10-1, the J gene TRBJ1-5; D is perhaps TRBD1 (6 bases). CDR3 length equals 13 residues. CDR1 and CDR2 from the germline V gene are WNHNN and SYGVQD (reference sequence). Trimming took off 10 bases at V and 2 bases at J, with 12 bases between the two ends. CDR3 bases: TGCGCCACCGGACAGTCCGGCAATCAGCCCCAGCATTTT. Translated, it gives CATGQSGNQPQHF.

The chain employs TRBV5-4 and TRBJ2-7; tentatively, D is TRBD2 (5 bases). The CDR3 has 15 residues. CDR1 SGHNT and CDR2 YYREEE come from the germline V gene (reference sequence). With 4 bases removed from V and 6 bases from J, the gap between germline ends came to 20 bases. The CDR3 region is CASSEAARGSGEQYF. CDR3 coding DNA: TGTGCCAGCAGCGAGGCGGCACGGGGATCCGGCGAGCAGTACTTC.

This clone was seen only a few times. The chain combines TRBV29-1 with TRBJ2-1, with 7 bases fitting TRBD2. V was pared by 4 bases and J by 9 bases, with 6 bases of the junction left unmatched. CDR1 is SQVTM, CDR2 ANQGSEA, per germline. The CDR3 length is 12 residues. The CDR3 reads CSVASSGLEQFF. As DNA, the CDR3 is TGCAGCGTTGCCTCTAGCGGTCTTGAGCAGTTCTTC.

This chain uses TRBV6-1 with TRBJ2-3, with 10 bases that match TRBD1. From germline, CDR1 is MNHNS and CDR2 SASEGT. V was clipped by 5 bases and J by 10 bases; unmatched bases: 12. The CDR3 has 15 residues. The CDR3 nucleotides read TGTGCCAGCAGTAGCACCCGGGACAGGGGTCGGGCGCAGTATTTT. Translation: CASSSTRDRGRAQYF.

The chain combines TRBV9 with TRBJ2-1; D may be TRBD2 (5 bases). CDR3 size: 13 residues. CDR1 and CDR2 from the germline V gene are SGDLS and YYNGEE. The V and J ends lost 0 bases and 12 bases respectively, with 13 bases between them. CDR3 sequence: CASSVVLGGGQFF. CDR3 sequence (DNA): TGTGCCAGCAGCGTAGTATTAGGAGGTGGGCAGTTCTTC.

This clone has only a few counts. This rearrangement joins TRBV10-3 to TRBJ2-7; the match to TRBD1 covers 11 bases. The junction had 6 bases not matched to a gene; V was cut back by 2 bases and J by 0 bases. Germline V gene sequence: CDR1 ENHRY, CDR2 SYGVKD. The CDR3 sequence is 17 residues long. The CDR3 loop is CAISERDRGGNSYEQYF. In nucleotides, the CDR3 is TGTGCCATCAGTGAGAGGGACAGGGGGGGAAACTCCTACGAGCAGTACTTC.

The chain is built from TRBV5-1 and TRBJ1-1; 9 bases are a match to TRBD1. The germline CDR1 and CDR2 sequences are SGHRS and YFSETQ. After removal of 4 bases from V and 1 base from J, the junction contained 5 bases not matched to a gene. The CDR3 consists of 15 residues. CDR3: CASSPRDRANTEAFF. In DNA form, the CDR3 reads TGCGCCAGCAGCCCCCGGGACAGGGCGAACACTGAAGCTTTCTTT.

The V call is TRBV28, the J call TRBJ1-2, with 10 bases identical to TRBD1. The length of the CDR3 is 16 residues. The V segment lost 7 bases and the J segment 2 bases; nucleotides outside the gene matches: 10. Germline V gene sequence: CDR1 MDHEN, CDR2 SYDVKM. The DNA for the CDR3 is TGTGCCAGCAAGCTCGCGGGGACAGGGGACAACTATGGCTACACCTTC. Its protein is CASKLAGTGDNYGYTF.

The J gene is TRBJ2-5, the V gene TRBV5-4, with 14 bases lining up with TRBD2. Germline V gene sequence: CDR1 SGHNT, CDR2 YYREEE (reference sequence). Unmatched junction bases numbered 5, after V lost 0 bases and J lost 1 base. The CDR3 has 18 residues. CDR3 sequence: CASSLAWTSGGFQETQYF. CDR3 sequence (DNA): TGTGCCAGCAGCTTGGCGTGGACTAGCGGGGGGTTCCAAGAGACCCAGTACTTC.

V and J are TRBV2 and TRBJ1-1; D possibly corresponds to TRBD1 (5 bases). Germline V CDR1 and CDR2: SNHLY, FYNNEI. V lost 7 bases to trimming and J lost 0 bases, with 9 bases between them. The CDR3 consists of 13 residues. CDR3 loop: CASNPQVNTEAFF. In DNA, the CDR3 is TGTGCCAGCAACCCACAGGTGAACACTGAAGCTTTCTTT.

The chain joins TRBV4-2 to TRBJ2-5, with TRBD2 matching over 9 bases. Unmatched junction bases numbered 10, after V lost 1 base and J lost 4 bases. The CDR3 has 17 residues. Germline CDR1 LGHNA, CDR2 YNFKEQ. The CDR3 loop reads CASSQATAGGVGETQYF. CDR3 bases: TGTGCCAGCAGCCAAGCAACGGCGGGGGGGGTCGGAGAGACCCAGTACTTC.

CDR3 coding DNA: TGTGCCAGCAGTTTCGGGACAGGGGTGGATACGCAGTATTTT. Protein sequence: CASSFGTGVDTQYF. The chain couples TRBV27 to TRBJ2-3; 10 positions match TRBD1. The J segment lost 6 bases and the V segment lost 3 bases, leaving 3 bases of the junction unmatched. The germline V gene encodes CDR1 MNHEY and CDR2 SMNVEV (reference sequence). The CDR3 contains 14 residues.

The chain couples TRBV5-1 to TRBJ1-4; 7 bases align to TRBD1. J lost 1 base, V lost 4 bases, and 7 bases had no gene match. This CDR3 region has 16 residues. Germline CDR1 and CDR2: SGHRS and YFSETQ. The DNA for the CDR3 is TGCGCCAGCAGCCTGGCAGGGGGTGTAACTAATGAAAAACTGTTTTTT. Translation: CASSLAGGVTNEKLFF.

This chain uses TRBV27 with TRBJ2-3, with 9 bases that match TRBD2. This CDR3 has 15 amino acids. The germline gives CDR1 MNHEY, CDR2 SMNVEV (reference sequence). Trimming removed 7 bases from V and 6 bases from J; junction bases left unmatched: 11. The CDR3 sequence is CASTLGGGAWDTQYF. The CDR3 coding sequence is TGTGCCAGCACCCTTGGCGGGGGGGCATGGGATACGCAGTATTTT.

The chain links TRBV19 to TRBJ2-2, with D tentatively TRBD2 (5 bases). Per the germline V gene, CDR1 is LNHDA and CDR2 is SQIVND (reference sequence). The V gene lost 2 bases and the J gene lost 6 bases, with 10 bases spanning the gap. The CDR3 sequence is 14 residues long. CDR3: CASSISGKAGELFF. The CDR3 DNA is TGTGCCAGTAGTATATCGGGGAAGGCCGGGGAGCTGTTTTTT.

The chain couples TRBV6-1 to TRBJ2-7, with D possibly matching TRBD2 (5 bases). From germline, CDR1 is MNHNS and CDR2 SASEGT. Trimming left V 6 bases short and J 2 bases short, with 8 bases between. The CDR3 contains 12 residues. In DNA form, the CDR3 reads TGTGCCAGCAGCGCGCGGGCCTACGAGCAGTACGTC. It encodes CASSARAYEQYV.

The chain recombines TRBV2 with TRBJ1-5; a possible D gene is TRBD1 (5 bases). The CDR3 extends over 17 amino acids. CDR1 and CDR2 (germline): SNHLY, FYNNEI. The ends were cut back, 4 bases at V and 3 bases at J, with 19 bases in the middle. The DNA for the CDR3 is TGTGCCAGCAGTGTATTATTGGGGGGGAGCATCAATCAGCCCCAGCATTTT. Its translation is CASSVLLGGSINQPQHF.

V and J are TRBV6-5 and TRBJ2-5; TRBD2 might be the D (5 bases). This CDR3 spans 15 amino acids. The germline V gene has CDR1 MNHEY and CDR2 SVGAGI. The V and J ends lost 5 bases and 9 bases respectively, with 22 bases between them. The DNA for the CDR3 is TGTGCCAGCAGTAAGCGGAGACCGGCTAATAGGGCCCAGTACTTC. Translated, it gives CASSKRRPANRAQYF.

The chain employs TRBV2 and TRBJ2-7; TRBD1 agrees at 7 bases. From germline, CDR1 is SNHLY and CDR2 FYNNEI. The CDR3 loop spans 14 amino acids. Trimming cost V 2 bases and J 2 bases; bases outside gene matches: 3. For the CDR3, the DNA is TGTGCCAGCAGTGAACAGGGGGAAACCTACGAGCAGTACTTC. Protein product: CASSEQGETYEQYF.

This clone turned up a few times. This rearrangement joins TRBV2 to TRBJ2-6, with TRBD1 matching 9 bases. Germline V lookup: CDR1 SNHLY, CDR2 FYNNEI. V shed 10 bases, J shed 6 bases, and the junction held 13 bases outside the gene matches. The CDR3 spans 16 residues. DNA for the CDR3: TGTGCCATCTCCTTAGTTGGGACAGGGATGGCCAACGTCCTGACTTTC. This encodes CAISLVGTGMANVLTF.